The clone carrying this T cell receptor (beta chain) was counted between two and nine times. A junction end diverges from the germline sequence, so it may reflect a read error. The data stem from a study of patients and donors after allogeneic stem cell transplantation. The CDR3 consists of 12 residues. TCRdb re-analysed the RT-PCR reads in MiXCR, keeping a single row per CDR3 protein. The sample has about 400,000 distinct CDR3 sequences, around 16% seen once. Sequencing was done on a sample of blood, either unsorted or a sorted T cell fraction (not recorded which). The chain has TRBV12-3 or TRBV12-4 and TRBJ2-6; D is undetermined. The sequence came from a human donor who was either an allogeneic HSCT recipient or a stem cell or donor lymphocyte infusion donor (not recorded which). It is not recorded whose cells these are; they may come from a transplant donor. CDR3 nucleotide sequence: TGTGCCAGCAGTTTGGTCGCCAGCGTCCTGACTTTC. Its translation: CASSLVASVLTF.